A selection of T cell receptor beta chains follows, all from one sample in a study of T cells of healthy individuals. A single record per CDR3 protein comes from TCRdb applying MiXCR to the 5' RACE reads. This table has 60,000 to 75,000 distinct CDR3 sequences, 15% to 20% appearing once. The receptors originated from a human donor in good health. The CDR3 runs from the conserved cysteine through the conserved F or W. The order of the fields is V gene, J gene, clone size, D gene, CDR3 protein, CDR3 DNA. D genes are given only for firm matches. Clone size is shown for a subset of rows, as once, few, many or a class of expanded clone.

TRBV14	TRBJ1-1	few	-	CASSQAWGGDTEAFF	TGTGCCAGCAGCCAAGCCTGGGGAGGGGACACTGAAGCTTTCTTT
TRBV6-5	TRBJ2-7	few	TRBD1	CASSWSGTVYEQYF	TGTGCCAGCAGTTGGTCCGGGACAGTGTACGAGCAGTACTTC
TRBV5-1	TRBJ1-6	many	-	CASSLRTRQDYNSPLHF	TGCGCCAGCAGCTTAAGAACCAGACAGGACTATAATTCACCCCTCCACTTT
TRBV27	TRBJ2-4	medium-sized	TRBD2	CASSRKLTPGTIDDKNIQYF	TGTGCCAGCAGTCGCAAGTTAACGCCGGGGACTATAGACGACAAAAACATTCAGTACTTC
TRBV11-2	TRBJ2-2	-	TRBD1	CASSLVWDRGTYTGELFF	TGTGCCAGCAGCTTAGTATGGGACAGGGGAACCTACACCGGGGAGCTGTTTTTT
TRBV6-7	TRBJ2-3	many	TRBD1	CASSLTGSWDTQYF	TGTGCCAGCAGTTTGACAGGGTCGTGGGATACGCAGTATTTT
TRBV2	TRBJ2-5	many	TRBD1	CASSEMTGGGIQETQYF	TGTGCCAGCAGTGAAATGACAGGGGGGGGAATTCAAGAGACCCAGTACTTC
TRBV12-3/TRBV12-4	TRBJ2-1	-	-	CASSQLVDEQFF	TGTGCCAGCAGCCAACTAGTCGATGAGCAGTTCTTC
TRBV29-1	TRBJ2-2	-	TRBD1	CSVGQGYTGELFF	TGCAGCGTGGGACAGGGCTATACCGGGGAGCTGTTTTTT
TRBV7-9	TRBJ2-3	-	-	CATIGSSSTDTQYF	TGTGCCACCATTGGGAGCTCTAGCACAGATACGCAGTATTTT
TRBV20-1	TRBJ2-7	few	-	CSVTRGIYEQYF	TGCAGTGTTACCCGAGGGATCTACGAGCAGTACTTC
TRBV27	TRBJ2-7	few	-	CATSLGGIYEQYF	TGTGCCACCAGTTTAGGGGGGATCTACGAGCAGTACTTC
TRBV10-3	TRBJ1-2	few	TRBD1	CAITRDSILPSYGYNF	TGTGCCATCACTAGGGACAGCATCCTCCCTTCCTATGGCTACAACTTC
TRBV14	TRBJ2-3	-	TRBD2	CASSQLGGGYDTQYF	TGTGCCAGCAGCCAACTCGGCGGGGGATATGATACGCAGTATTTT
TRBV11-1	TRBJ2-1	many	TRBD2	CASNDRTSGGAVNGVNEQFF	TGTGCCAGCAACGATCGGACTAGCGGGGGGGCTGTCAATGGCGTCAATGAGCAGTTCTTC
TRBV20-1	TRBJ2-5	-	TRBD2	CSATAPGLGLETQYF	TGCAGTGCTACAGCCCCGGGACTAGGCTTGGAGACCCAGTACTTC
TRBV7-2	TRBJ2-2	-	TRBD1	CASSPQGAMVTGELFF	TGTGCCAGCAGCCCTCAGGGGGCTATGGTCACCGGGGAGCTGTTTTTT
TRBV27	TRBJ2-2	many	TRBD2	CASRLARNTGELFF	TGTGCCAGCAGACTAGCGAGGAACACCGGGGAGCTGTTTTTT
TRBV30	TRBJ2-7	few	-	CAWSPSYGGRLREQYF	TGTGCCTGGAGTCCTTCTTACGGAGGGAGGCTCAGGGAGCAGTACTTC
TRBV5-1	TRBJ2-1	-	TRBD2	CASSLSREGPNEQFF	TGCGCCAGCAGCTTGTCCCGGGAGGGCCCCAATGAGCAGTTCTTC
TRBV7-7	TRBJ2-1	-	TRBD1	CASSLHHPDRGVSNEQFF	TGTGCTAGCAGCCTCCACCACCCAGACAGGGGCGTAAGCAATGAGCAGTTCTTC
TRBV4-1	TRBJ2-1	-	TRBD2	CASSQDSGGGPLNEQFF	TGCGCCAGCAGCCAAGATTCTGGGGGAGGGCCGTTAAATGAGCAGTTCTTC
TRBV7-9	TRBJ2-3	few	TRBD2	CASSLNLAGEDTQYF	TGTGCCAGCAGCTTAAACCTAGCGGGAGAGGATACGCAGTATTTT
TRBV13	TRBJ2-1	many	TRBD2	CASSPTSGSYNEQFF	TGTGCCAGCAGTCCTACTAGCGGGAGCTACAATGAGCAGTTCTTC
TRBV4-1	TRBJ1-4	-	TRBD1	CASSQGRGRGPGEKLFF	TGCGCCAGCAGCCAAGGGCGAGGCAGGGGGCCTGGTGAAAAACTGTTTTTT
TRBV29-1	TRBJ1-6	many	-	CSVEPMGDSPLHF	TGCAGCGTTGAACCTATGGGAGATTCACCCCTCCACTTT
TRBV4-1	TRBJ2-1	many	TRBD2	CASRSPGLAGDNEQFF	TGCGCCAGCAGAAGCCCGGGACTAGCGGGGGATAATGAGCAGTTCTTC
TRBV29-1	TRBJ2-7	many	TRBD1	CSVEEGMRQGAYEQYF	TGCAGCGTTGAAGAAGGAATGAGACAGGGGGCTTACGAGCAGTACTTC
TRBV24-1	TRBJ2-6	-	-	CATRGIGANVLTF	TGTGCCACCAGGGGTATTGGGGCCAACGTCCTGACTTTC
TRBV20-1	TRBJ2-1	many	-	CSASAGGGNEQFF	TGCAGTGCCTCCGCCGGGGGCGGGAATGAGCAGTTCTTC
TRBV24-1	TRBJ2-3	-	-	CATSDLEDTQYF	TGTGCCACCAGTGATTTGGAAGATACGCAGTATTTT
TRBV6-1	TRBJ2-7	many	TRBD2	CASSESGGTPYEQYF	TGTGCCAGCAGTGAATCGGGAGGAACCCCCTACGAGCAGTACTTC
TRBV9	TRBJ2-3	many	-	CASSALGGTSTDTQYF	TGTGCCAGCAGCGCCCTGGGCGGAACTAGCACAGATACGCAGTATTTT
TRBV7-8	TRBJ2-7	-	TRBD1	CASSPLTLGRQGNYEQYF	TGTGCCAGCAGCCCCCTCACGTTAGGGCGACAGGGGAACTACGAGCAGTACTTC
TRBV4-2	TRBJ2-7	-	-	CASSQGDGFYEQYF	TGTGCCAGCAGCCAGGGCGATGGGTTCTACGAGCAGTACTTC
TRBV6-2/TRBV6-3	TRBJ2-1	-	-	CASRRSREQFF	TGTGCCAGCAGACGGTCTCGAGAGCAGTTCTTC
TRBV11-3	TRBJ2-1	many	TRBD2	CASSSRWGAGGSYNEQFF	TGTGCCAGCAGCTCCCGTTGGGGGGCGGGAGGTTCCTACAATGAGCAGTTCTTC
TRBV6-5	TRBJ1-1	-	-	CASSYSAGDTEAFF	TGTGCCAGCAGTTACTCTGCAGGGGACACTGAAGCTTTCTTT
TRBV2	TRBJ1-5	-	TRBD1	CASIPDRASNQPQHF	TGTGCCAGCATCCCGGACAGGGCGAGCAATCAGCCCCAGCATTTT
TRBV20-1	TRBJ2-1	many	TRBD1	CSARDGTGGSYNEQFF	TGCAGTGCTAGAGACGGGACAGGGGGGTCCTACAATGAGCAGTTCTTC
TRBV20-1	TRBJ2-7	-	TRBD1	CSARAGTGATYEQYF	TGCAGTGCTAGGGCCGGGACAGGGGCCACCTACGAGCAGTACTTC
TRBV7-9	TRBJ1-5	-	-	CASSRTDQPQHF	TGTGCCAGCAGCCGGACAGACCAGCCCCAGCATTTT
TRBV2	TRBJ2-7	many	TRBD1	CASLPADRDSYEQYF	TGTGCCTCTCTCCCGGCGGACAGGGACTCCTACGAGCAGTACTTC
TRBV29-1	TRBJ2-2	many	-	CSVEGWDLIGTGELFF	TGCAGCGTTGAAGGGTGGGACCTAATCGGCACCGGGGAGCTGTTTTTT
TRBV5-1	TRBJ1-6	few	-	CASSLGVYGASSYNSPLHF	TGCGCCAGCAGCTTGGGGGTCTACGGGGCGAGCTCCTATAATTCACCCCTCCACTTT
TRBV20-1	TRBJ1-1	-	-	CSARVGGRAEAFF	TGCAGTGCTAGAGTGGGCGGAAGGGCTGAAGCTTTCTTT